A single sample is the source of the 13 T cell receptor beta chains below, sequenced in a study of shared clonotypes between healthy human individuals. Here immunoSEQ multiplex PCR was the method, and the copy in TCRdb shows in-frame clones only, minus some. Altogether 1.6 million or so clones are present, roughly 97% being singletons, with the ten largest covering approximately 1%. Source material: naive CD4+ T cells sorted from blood. Specified subset: CD45RA+ positively selected. These receptors were collected from a man in his thirties or forties in good health.

CDR3 region: CASSAIDREHYGYTF. In DNA, the CDR3 is TGTGCCAGCAGTGCAATAGACAGGGAGCACTATGGCTACACCTTC. This rearrangement joins TRBV6-1 to TRBJ1-2, with 7 bases identical to TRBD1. The CDR3 covers 15 residues. Looked up from germline, CDR1 is MNHNS and CDR2 is SASEGT. V lost 4 bases and J lost 3; bases outside the gene matches: 8.

This clone occurred a few times. The rearrangement links TRBV4-3 to TRBJ2-2, with D possibly being TRBD1 (6 bases). V was cut by 4 bases and J by 5 bases, with 11 bases left in between. The germline V gene encodes CDR1 LGHNA and CDR2 YSLEER. This CDR3 contains 14 residues. CDR3 residues: CASSRTALTGELFF. The CDR3 DNA reads as TGCGCCAGCAGCCGGACAGCTTTAACCGGGGAGCTGTTTTTT.

The rearrangement joins TRBV5-1 to TRBJ2-2; the D gene is possibly TRBD1 (5 bases). Germline V gives CDR1 SGHRS, CDR2 YFSETQ. The CDR3 totals 15 residues. The V end lost 5 bases, the J end lost 1 base, and 12 bases lay between the germline ends. CDR3: CASSGHPGNTGELFF. For the CDR3, the DNA is TGCGCCAGCAGTGGACACCCTGGGAACACCGGGGAGCTGTTTTTT. The full variable domain, its missing parts supplied by reference TRBV5-1 and TRBJ2-2, is KAGVTQTPRYLIKTRGQQVTLSCSPISGHRSVSWYQQTPGQGLQFLFEYFSETQRNKGNFPGRFSGRQFSNSRSEMNVSTLELGDSALYLCASSGHPGNTGELFFGEGSRLTVL.

This clone has a single count. The V and J genes are TRBV7-9 and TRBJ1-1; 12 bases are a match to TRBD1. The CDR3 consists of 15 residues. V dropped 5 bases and J dropped 6; count of bases not matched to a gene: 7. The V gene's germline CDR1 is SEHNR and CDR2 FQNEAQ (reference sequence). The DNA for the CDR3 is TGTGCCAGCAGCCATCGGGACAGGGGGCTACCTGAAGCTTTCTTT. This encodes CASSHRDRGLPEAFF. Full variable domain (outside the CDR3, taken from reference TRBV7-9 and TRBJ1-1): DTGVSQNPRHKITKRGQNVTFRCDPISEHNRLYWYRQTLGQGPEFLTYFQNEAQLEKSRLLSDRFSAERPKGSFSTLEIQRTEQGDSAMYLCASSHRDRGLPEAFFGQGTRLTVV.

V is TRBV29-1 and J is TRBJ1-1; D not certain. V dropped 6 bases and J dropped 3 bases, with 17 bases sitting between them. The germline V gene has CDR1 SQVTM and CDR2 ANQGSEA. This CDR3 has 14 amino acids. This CDR3 reads CSVSSLRLDTEAFF. For the CDR3, the DNA is TGCAGCGTATCCAGCCTTCGCCTCGACACTGAAGCTTTCTTT.

The CDR3 sequence: CASSVGTANQPQHF. CDR3 bases: TGTGCCAGCAGCGTAGGGACGGCCAATCAGCCCCAGCATTTT. The chain is built from TRBV7-9 and TRBJ1-5; possibly TRBD1 for D (5 bases). Germline CDR1 reads SEHNR; CDR2 reads FQNEAQ (reference sequence). This CDR3 region has 14 residues. V was trimmed by 5 bases and J by 3 bases, leaving 11 bases between them. The whole variable domain, remainder taken from reference TRBV7-9 and TRBJ1-5, is DTGVSQNPRHKITKRGQNVTFRCDPISEHNRLYWYRQTLGQGPEFLTYFQNEAQLEKSRLLSDRFSAERPKGSFSTLEIQRTEQGDSAMYLCASSVGTANQPQHFGDGTRLSIL.

J is TRBJ2-5 and V is TRBV7-7; 8 nucleotides agree with TRBD2. The germline CDR1 and CDR2 sequences are SSHAT and FNYEAQ (reference sequence). This CDR3 contains 14 residues. V lost 5 bases to trimming and J lost 4 bases; unmatched junction nucleotides: 6. For the CDR3, the DNA is TGTGCCAGCAGCCCAGCGGGAGTCGGAGAGACCCAGTACTTC. This encodes CASSPAGVGETQYF.

The chain has TRBV6-6 and TRBJ2-7; 12 positions agree with TRBD1. CDR3 size: 14 residues. Germline lookup yields CDR1 MNHNY and CDR2 SVGAGI (reference sequence). V lost 8 bases to trimming and J lost 9 bases; unmatched junction nucleotides: 11. The CDR3 is CASGGTGGDLLQYF. The CDR3, as DNA: TGTGCCAGCGGGGGGACAGGGGGCGATCTCCTGCAGTACTTC.

The rearrangement links TRBV7-3 to TRBJ2-3, with D unclear. The CDR3 runs to 15 residues. Germline assignment: CDR1 SGHTA and CDR2 FQGTGA. Trimming shortened V by 2 bases and J by 0 bases, and 9 bases separated the two germline ends. The CDR3 coding sequence is TGTGCCAGCAGCTTACGGCTCGGTAGCACAGATACGCAGTATTTT. It specifies CASSLRLGSTDTQYF. Full variable domain (outside the CDR3, taken from reference TRBV7-3 and TRBJ2-3): GAGVSQTPSNKVTEKGKYVELRCDPISGHTALYWYRQSLGQGPEFLIYFQGTGAADDSGLPNDRFFAVRPEGSVSTLKIQRTERGDSAVYLCASSLRLGSTDTQYFGPGTRLTVL.

The rearrangement uses TRBV6-1 and TRBJ1-1, with TRBD1 matching over 10 bases. CDR1 and CDR2 (germline): MNHNS, SASEGT. The CDR3 has 14 residues. V shed 6 bases and J 3 bases; nucleotides not matched to a gene: 4. The CDR3 sequence is CASRGTGVYTEAFF. Here the CDR3 DNA reads TGTGCCAGCAGGGGGACAGGGGTTTACACTGAAGCTTTCTTT.

This clone occurred once. At the DNA level, this CDR3 is encoded by other sequences in the same sample as well. The genes are TRBV29-1 and TRBJ2-1; 8 nucleotides line up with TRBD2. The V gene's germline CDR1 is SQVTM and CDR2 ANQGSEA. The CDR3 runs to 14 residues. The V gene end was trimmed by 7 bases and the J gene end by 0 bases; junction bases not matched to a gene: 5. The CDR3 DNA follows: TGCAGCGCCTTCAGCGGGAGCTCCTACAATGAGCAGTTCTTC. Translation: CSAFSGSSYNEQFF.

This clone was seen a single time. The gene calls are TRBV10-3 and TRBJ1-1, with 10 bases lining up with TRBD1. V lost 4 bases and J lost 5; bases outside the gene matches: 4. The length of the CDR3 is 14 residues. Germline CDR1 ENHRY, CDR2 SYGVKD. DNA of the CDR3: TGTGCCATCAGTGGCGAGGGACAGGGGACTGAAGCTTTCTTT. It is translated as CAISGEGQGTEAFF.

This clone was counted only a few times. V and J are TRBV10-2 and TRBJ2-7; D gene ambiguous. Germline assignment: CDR1 WSHSY and CDR2 SAAADI. The CDR3 loop spans 13 amino acids. Trimming pared 7 bases from V and 5 bases from J, leaving 15 bases between. The CDR3 protein is CASTEPSYNEQYF. CDR3 bases: TGCGCCAGCACCGAGCCCTCGTACAACGAGCAGTACTTC.